The T cell receptor beta chain described here comes from a study of cytomegalovirus exposure and HLA in healthy donors. Study outcomes and limitations: Most of the TCR beta V segments (in an earlier analysis) were productive either about 87% or about 30% of the time. Cytomegalovirus association was assigned to approximately 160 TCR beta chains.

The V end lost 3 bases, the J end lost 6 bases, and 15 bases lay between the germline ends. The CDR3 has 15 residues. CDR1 is MNHEY, CDR2 SMNVEV, per germline (reference sequence). Healthy individuals who donated bone marrow served as the donors. This clone was picked up a small number of times. Its target is unknown. The PCR employed 60 Vbeta primers together with 13 Jbeta primers. Assay: immunoSEQ multiplex PCR; the TCRdb copy retains only in-frame clones and omits some. The sample has around 100,000 clones; 82% are singletons. V is TRBV27 and J is TRBJ2-1, with D perhaps matching TRBD1 (6 bases). The source material was PBMCs. The TCR originated in a woman younger than 35 in good health and CMV-seronegative. CDR3 in DNA: TGTGCCAGCAGTTTCCCCGGGACAACCACCAATGAGCAGTTCTTC. Translation gives CASSFPGTTTNEQFF.